This T cell receptor (beta chain) was documented in a study of CD8+ T cells in alopecia areata. Turning to the study itself: Severity was scored as percentage of affected scalp area in treated patients.

The CDR3 is 14 residues long. CDR1 is SGDLS, CDR2 YYNGEE, per germline. V was clipped by 4 bases and J by 4 bases, with 11 bases between them. Only a few counts were recorded for this clone. Extraction of RNA preceded its reverse transcription into cDNA, which served as the sequencing template. Profiling relied on immunoSEQ multiplex PCR, and the TCRdb table lists in-frame clones only, not all of them. The data contain about 210,000 clones, approximately 40% of them seen just once; the ten biggest clones take up approximately 2.9%. Specified treatment: oral pan-JAK inhibitor, 5-10 mg twice daily. The receptor's source is a human donor with alopecia areata. V is TRBV9 and J is TRBJ2-2; D remains ambiguous. The material sequenced was CD4+ T cells sorted from blood, taken at roughly week 36, from a patient treated with tofacitinib. CDR3 protein: CASSPVRVTGELFF. The DNA of the CDR3 is TGTGCCAGCAGCCCCGTAAGAGTCACCGGGGAGCTGTTTTTT.